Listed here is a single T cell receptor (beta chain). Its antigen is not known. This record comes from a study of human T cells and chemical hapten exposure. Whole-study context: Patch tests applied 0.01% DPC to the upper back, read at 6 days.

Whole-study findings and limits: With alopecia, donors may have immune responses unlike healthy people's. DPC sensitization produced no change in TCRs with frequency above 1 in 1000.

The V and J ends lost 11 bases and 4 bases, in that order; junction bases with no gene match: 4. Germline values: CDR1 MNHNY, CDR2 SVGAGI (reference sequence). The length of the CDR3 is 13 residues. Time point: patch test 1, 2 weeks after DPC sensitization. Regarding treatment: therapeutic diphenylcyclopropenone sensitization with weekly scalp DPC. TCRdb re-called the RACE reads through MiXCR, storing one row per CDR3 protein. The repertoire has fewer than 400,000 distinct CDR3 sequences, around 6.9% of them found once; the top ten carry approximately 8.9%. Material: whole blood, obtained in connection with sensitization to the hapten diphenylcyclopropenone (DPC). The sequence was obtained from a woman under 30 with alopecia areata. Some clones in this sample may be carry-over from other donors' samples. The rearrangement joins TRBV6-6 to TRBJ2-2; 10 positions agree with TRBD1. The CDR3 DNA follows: TGTGCCGATGGGACAGGGGTCACCGGGGAGCTGTTTTTT. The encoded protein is CADGTGVTGELFF.